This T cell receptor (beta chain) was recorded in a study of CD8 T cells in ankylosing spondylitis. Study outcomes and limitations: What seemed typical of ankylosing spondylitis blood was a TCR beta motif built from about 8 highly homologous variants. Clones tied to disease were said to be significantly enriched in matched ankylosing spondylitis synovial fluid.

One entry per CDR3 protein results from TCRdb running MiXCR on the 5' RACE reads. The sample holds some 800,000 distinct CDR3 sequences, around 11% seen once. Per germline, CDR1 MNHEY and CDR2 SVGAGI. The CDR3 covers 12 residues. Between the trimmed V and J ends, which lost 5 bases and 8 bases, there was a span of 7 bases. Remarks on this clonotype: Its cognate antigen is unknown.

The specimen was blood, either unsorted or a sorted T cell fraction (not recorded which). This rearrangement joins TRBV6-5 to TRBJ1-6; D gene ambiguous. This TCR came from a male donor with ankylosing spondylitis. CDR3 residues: CASSKGHSPLHF. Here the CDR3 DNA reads TGTGCCAGCAGTAAGGGTCATTCACCCCTCCACTTT.